Listed below are T cell receptor beta chains from one sample, sequenced in a study of cytomegalovirus exposure and HLA in healthy donors. TCRdb keeps only in-frame clones here, not all; method: immunoSEQ multiplex PCR. The sample carries about 160,000 clones, roughly four fifths recorded once. Sequences were obtained from PBMCs. All receptors come from a man aged 50 or older in good health and CMV-seropositive. CDR3s include the opening cysteine and the closing phenylalanine or tryptophan. A D gene is named only where the DNA matches it firmly. The size of a clone is reported for some rows only, either as once, few or many, or as a class for expanded clones.

>TRBV19|TRBD1|TRBJ1-5|.
CASTPDRVDQPQHF
TGTGCCAGTACCCCGGACAGGGTGGATCAGCCCCAGCATTTT
>TRBV10-3|TRBD1|TRBJ2-2|few
CAISRGQANTGELFF
TGTGCCATCAGCCGGGGACAGGCGAACACCGGGGAGCTGTTTTTT
>TRBV28|TRBD1|TRBJ1-5|.
CASSSGQGYNQPQHF
TGTGCCAGCAGTTCCGGACAGGGATACAATCAGCCCCAGCATTTT
>TRBV4-1|.|TRBJ1-6|few
CASSQDNIDITNSPLHF
TGCGCCAGCAGCCAAGACAACATAGACATCACCAATTCACCCCTCCACTTT
>TRBV6-5|TRBD1|TRBJ2-2|.
CASRRDREYTGELFF
TGTGCCAGCAGACGGGACAGGGAATACACCGGGGAGCTGTTTTTT
>TRBV14|TRBD2|TRBJ2-5|.
CASSQVGAGGPQETQYF
TGTGCCAGCAGCCAAGTTGGCGCGGGGGGGCCCCAAGAGACCCAGTACTTC
>TRBV19|.|TRBJ1-2|once
CATLKGGVSETF
TGTGCCACCCTGAAAGGGGGGGTTTCGGAAACCTTC
>TRBV9|.|TRBJ2-7|.
CASSVVASNHEQYF
TGTGCCAGCAGCGTAGTGGCTAGCAACCACGAGCAGTACTTC
>TRBV5-4|.|TRBJ1-2|few
CASSLAPGENYGYTF
TGTGCCAGCAGCTTGGCCCCAGGGGAAAACTATGGCTACACCTTC
>TRBV7-7|TRBD1|TRBJ2-5|.
CASSQDRQETQYF
TGTGCTAGCAGCCAGGACAGGCAAGAGACCCAGTACTTC
>TRBV5-1|TRBD1|TRBJ2-5|once
CASSSQQGGLETQYF
TGCGCCAGCAGCTCACAACAGGGGGGTTTAGAGACCCAGTACTTC
>TRBV5-1|TRBD1|TRBJ2-6|.
CASSPGQGFFSGANVLTF
TGCGCCAGCAGCCCGGGACAGGGGTTTTTCTCTGGGGCCAACGTCCTGACTTTC
>TRBV28|TRBD1|TRBJ2-7|.
CASSLGQGSSYEQYF
TGTGCCAGCAGTTTGGGACAGGGAAGCTCCTACGAGCAGTACTTC
>TRBV5-6|.|TRBJ2-3|.
CASSSGLGTTQYF
TGTGCCAGCAGCTCGGGGTTAGGGACAACGCAGTATTTT
>TRBV10-3|.|TRBJ2-1|.
CAISESRAVGIYNEQFF
TGTGCCATCAGTGAGTCTCGTGCGGTCGGAATCTACAATGAGCAGTTCTTC
>TRBV6-1|TRBD2|TRBJ2-3|once
CASSVSGGADTQYF
TGTGCCAGCAGTGTTAGCGGGGGGGCAGATACGCAGTATTTT
>TRBV4-2|TRBD2|TRBJ2-7|.
CASSQGSSGSYEQYF
TGTGCCAGCAGCCAAGGGTCTAGCGGGAGTTACGAGCAGTACTTC
>TRBV5-6|.|TRBJ2-3|.
CASSRTASTDTQYF
TGTGCCAGCAGCCGGACAGCTAGCACAGATACGCAGTATTTT
>TRBV11-2|TRBD1|TRBJ1-5|.
CASSAGTAFRDQPQHF
TGTGCCAGCAGCGCTGGGACAGCCTTTAGAGATCAGCCCCAGCATTTT
>TRBV5-6|.|TRBJ1-2|.
CASSLAGTFGYTF
TGTGCCAGCAGCTTGGCAGGGACTTTTGGCTACACCTTC
>TRBV5-1|.|TRBJ1-2|.
CASSSPDRGGRDGYTF
TGCGCCAGCAGCTCGCCCGACCGGGGGGGGAGAGATGGCTACACCTTC
>TRBV5-1|.|TRBJ2-3|.
CASSLGAGSGTQYF
TGCGCCAGCAGCTTGGGGGCAGGGTCTGGTACGCAGTATTTT
>TRBV28|TRBD1|TRBJ1-4|.
CASGPGQENEKLFF
TGTGCCAGCGGACCCGGACAGGAGAATGAAAAACTGTTTTTT
>TRBV5-1|TRBD1|TRBJ1-6|.
CASSETGGSNSPLHF
TGCGCCAGCAGCGAGACAGGGGGCTCTAATTCACCCCTCCACTTT
>TRBV6-5|TRBD2|TRBJ2-1|.
CASSYSSGGSYNEQFF
TGTGCCAGCAGTTACTCGTCGGGAGGAAGTTACAATGAGCAGTTCTTC
>TRBV5-1|TRBD1|TRBJ2-3|.
CASSRDSGGTDTQYF
TGCGCCAGCAGCCGGGACAGCGGTGGCACAGATACGCAGTATTTT
>TRBV7-2|.|TRBJ2-7|.
CASSPRAGTYEQYF
TGTGCCAGCAGCCCTCGGGCAGGGACCTACGAGCAGTACTTC
>TRBV6-5|.|TRBJ1-5|.
CASSVIRDWQPQHF
TGTGCCAGCAGTGTAATACGGGACTGGCAGCCCCAGCATTTT
>TRBV11-3|.|TRBJ2-2|.
CASSLGGAAYTGELFF
TGTGCCAGCAGCTTGGGCGGGGCAGCTTACACCGGGGAGCTGTTTTTT
>TRBV5-5|.|TRBJ1-4|once
CASSPSGGVNEKLFF
TGTGCCAGCAGCCCATCGGGTGGAGTTAATGAAAAACTGTTTTTT
>TRBV18|.|TRBJ2-5|few
CASGHGGIETQYF
TGTGCCAGCGGCCACGGAGGGATAGAGACCCAGTACTTC